The T cell receptor (beta chain) under discussion was sequenced for a study of T-cell reconstitution after alpha-beta-depleted transplantation in children. Germline V gives CDR1 MNHEY, CDR2 SVGEGT. The V gene end was trimmed by 2 bases and the J gene end by 3 bases; junction bases not matched to a gene: 6. There are 15 residues in the CDR3. Molecular barcoding with unique molecular identifiers was used for the TCRbeta library. TCRdb used MiXCR to reprocess the PCR reads, holding one entry per CDR3 protein. The data contain 300,000 to 400,000 distinct CDR3 sequences, roughly 14% of them singletons. Sequenced material: PBMCs, taken from the stem cell graft. This TCR came from a human donor who donated a stem cell graft to a child with Fanconi anemia. The chain combines TRBV6-2 or TRBV6-3 with TRBJ1-1; 7 bases fit TRBD1. The CDR3 DNA is TGTGCCAGCAGTTACGGGACAGACATGGACACTGAAGCTTTCTTT. Its protein is CASSYGTDMDTEAFF.